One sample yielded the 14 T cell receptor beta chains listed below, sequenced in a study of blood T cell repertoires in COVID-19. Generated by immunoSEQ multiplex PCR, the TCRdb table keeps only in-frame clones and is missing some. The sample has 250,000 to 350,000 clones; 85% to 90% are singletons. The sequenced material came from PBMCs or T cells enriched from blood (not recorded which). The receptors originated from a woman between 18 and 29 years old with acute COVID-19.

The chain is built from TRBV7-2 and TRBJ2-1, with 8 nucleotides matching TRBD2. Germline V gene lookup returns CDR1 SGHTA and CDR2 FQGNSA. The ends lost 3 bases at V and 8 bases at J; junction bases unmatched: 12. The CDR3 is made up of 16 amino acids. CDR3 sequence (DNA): TGTGCCAGCAGCTTTAGTGGGTCTAGCGGGTGGGATGAGCAGTTCTTC. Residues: CASSFSGSSGWDEQFF.

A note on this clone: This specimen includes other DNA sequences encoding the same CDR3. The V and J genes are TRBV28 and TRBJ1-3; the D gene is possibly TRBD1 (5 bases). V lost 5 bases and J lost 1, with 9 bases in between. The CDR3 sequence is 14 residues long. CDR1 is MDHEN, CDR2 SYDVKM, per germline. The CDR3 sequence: CASSPGGSGNTIYF. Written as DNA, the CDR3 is TGTGCCAGCAGTCCCGGGGGATCTGGAAACACCATATATTTT.

CDR3: CSVGRTGGQETQYF. Here the CDR3 DNA reads TGCAGCGTGGGGAGGACAGGGGGGCAAGAGACCCAGTACTTC. The V gene is TRBV29-1, the J gene TRBJ2-5, with TRBD1 matching 10 bases. Germline assignment: CDR1 SQVTM and CDR2 ANQGSEA. The CDR3 extends over 14 amino acids. V gave up 6 bases and J gave up 2 bases; unmatched junction bases: 6.

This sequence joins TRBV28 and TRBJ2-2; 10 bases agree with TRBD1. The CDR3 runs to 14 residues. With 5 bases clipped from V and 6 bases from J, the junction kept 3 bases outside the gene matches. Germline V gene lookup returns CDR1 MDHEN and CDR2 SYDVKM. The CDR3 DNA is TGTGCCAGCAGTCCAGGGACAGGGGCCGGGGAGCTGTTTTTT. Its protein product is CASSPGTGAGELFF.

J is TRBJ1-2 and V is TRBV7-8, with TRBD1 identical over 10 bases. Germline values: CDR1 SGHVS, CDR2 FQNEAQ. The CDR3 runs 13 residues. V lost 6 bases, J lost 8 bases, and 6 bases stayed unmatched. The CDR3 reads CASSPTGGRGYTF. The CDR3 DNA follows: TGTGCCAGCAGTCCGACAGGGGGCAGGGGCTACACCTTC.

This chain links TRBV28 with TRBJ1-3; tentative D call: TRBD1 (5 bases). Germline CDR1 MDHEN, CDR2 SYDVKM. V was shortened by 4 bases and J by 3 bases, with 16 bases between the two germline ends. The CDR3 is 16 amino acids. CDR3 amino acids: CASSSASWGDGNTIYF. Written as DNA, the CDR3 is TGTGCCAGCAGTTCCGCGTCGTGGGGGGATGGAAACACCATATATTTT.

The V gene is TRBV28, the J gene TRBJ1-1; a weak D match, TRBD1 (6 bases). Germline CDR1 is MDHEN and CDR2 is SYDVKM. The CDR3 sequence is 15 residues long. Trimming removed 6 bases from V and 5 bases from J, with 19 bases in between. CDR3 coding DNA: TGTGCCAGCAGGATTCTCACAGGGTTTCTGACTGAAGCTTTCTTT. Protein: CASRILTGFLTEAFF. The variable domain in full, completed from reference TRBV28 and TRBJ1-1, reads DVKVTQSSRYLVKRTGEKVFLECVQDMDHENMFWYRQDPGLGLRLIYFSYDVKMKEKGDIPEGYSVSREKKERFSLILESASTNQTSMYLCASRILTGFLTEAFFGQGTRLTVV.

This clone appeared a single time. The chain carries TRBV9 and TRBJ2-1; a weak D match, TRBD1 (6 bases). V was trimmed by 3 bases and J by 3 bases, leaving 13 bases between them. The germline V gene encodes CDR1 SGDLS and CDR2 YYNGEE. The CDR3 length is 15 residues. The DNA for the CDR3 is TGTGCCAGCAGCGCCCAGCACAGGGTCTACAATGAGCAGTTCTTC. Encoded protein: CASSAQHRVYNEQFF.

The chain's CDR3 is CASSSLFPEWPQHF. The CDR3 DNA reads as TGCGCCAGCAGCTCGTTATTCCCGGAGTGGCCCCAGCATTTT. The chain carries TRBV5-1 and TRBJ1-5; D is unclear. CDR3 length: 14 amino acids. Germline values: CDR1 SGHRS, CDR2 YFSETQ. The V and J ends lost 3 bases and 9 bases respectively, with 16 bases between them.

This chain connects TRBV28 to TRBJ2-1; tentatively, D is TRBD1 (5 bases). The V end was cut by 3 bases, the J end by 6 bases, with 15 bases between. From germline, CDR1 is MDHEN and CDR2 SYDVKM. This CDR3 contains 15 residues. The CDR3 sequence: CASSFRTPLPNEQFF. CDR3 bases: TGTGCCAGCAGTTTCCGGACACCTCTCCCCAATGAGCAGTTCTTC.

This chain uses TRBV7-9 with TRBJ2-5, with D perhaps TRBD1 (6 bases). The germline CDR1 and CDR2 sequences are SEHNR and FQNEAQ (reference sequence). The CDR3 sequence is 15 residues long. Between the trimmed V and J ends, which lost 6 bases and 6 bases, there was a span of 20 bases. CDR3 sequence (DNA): TGTGCCAGCAGTTTCCGGGACAACCGAGGAAAGACCCAGTACTTC. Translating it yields CASSFRDNRGKTQYF.

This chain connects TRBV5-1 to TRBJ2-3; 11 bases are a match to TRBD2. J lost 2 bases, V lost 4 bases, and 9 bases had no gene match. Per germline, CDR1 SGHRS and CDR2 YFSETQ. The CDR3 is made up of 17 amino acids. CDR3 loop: CASSDTLAGAYTDTQYF. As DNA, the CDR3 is TGCGCCAGCAGCGATACACTAGCGGGGGCATACACAGATACGCAGTATTTT.

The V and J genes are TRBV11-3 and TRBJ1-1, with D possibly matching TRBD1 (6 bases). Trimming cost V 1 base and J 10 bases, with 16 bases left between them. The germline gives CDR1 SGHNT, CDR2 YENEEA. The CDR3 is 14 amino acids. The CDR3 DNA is TGTGCCAGCAGCTTAGGAGCAGGGGAATTGGTAGCTTTCTTT. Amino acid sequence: CASSLGAGELVAFF.

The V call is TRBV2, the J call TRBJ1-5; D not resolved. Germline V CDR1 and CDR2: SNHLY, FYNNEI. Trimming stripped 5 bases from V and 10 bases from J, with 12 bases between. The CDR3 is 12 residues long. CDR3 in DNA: TGTGCCAGCAGTTTCCTAGTCGACCCCCAGCATTTT. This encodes CASSFLVDPQHF.